Listed below are T cell receptor beta chains from one sample, sequenced in a study of cytotoxic CD8 clonotypes in ibrutinib-treated CLL. Libraries were prepared by immunoSEQ multiplex PCR; TCRdb keeps only in-frame clonotypes and omits some of them. The data hold 60,000 or so clones, with approximately 54% observed a single time. The material sequenced was PBMCs, taken after 12 months of ibrutinib treatment. These receptors were taken from a human donor with chronic lymphocytic leukemia. Both conserved end residues are part of each CDR3. A D gene is named only where the DNA matches it firmly. Only some rows state a clone size, as once, few, many or a class for expanded clones.

V gene	CDR3 length	clone size	D gene	J gene	CDR3 DNA	CDR3 protein
TRBV10-2	13	few	TRBD1	TRBJ2-2	TGCGCCAGCAGCAAACAGGGGACCGGGGAGCTGTTTTTT	CASSKQGTGELFF
TRBV5-1	14	-	TRBD1	TRBJ2-1	TGCGCCAGCAGCTTCCAGGGGACAGGTGATGAGCAGTTCTTC	CASSFQGTGDEQFF
TRBV18	14	-	TRBD1	TRBJ1-2	TGTGCCAGCTCACCTACAGGGGGTCCTAATGGCTACACCTTC	CASSPTGGPNGYTF
TRBV6-1	13	-	-	TRBJ1-5	TGTGCCAGCAAAATGATGGGGGGTCAGCCCCAGCATTTT	CASKMMGGQPQHF
TRBV7-2	12	-	-	TRBJ2-7	TGTGCCAGCAGCATGGACAGCTACGAGCAGTACTTC	CASSMDSYEQYF
TRBV4-1	15	-	-	TRBJ2-5	TGCGCCAGCAGCCAAGGGACTGGCTACCAAGAGACCCAGTACTTC	CASSQGTGYQETQYF
TRBV5-4	12	-	TRBD1	TRBJ1-3	TGTGCCCTCCAGGGGGCTGGAAACACCATATATTTT	CALQGAGNTIYF
TRBV10-3	12	-	-	TRBJ1-1	TGTGCCATCCATGATGGGGACACTGAAGCTTTCTTT	CAIHDGDTEAFF
TRBV18	14	-	TRBD1	TRBJ2-5	TGTGCCAGCGGTATATCGGACAGGGTGCAGACCCAGTACTTC	CASGISDRVQTQYF
TRBV11-2	15	-	-	TRBJ2-1	TGTGCCAGCAGCTTAGCCTGGGGACCGGCCGTCGAGCAGTTCTTC	CASSLAWGPAVEQFF
TRBV5-1	15	few	-	TRBJ1-4	TGCGCCAGCAGCTTGGACGGGGTGGCTAATGAAAAACTGTTTTTT	CASSLDGVANEKLFF
TRBV7-8	15	-	-	TRBJ2-1	TGTGCCAGCAGTCCCCTCGATCTAGTGAACAATGAGCAGTTCTTC	CASSPLDLVNNEQFF
TRBV5-1	15	-	TRBD2	TRBJ2-2	TGCGCCAGCAGCTTCATGGCTAGCGGAGCCGGGGAGCTGTTTTTT	CASSFMASGAGELFF
TRBV6-5	13	-	TRBD1	TRBJ1-2	TGTGCCAGCAGTGTTGACAGGGACTATGGCTACACCTTC	CASSVDRDYGYTF
TRBV7-9	12	once	-	TRBJ2-7	TGTGCCAGCAGCTTAGATATCTACGAGCAGTACTTC	CASSLDIYEQYF
TRBV12-5	12	few	-	TRBJ2-7	TGTGCTAGTGGTTTAGGGTTCTACGAGCAGTACTTC	CASGLGFYEQYF
TRBV27	13	few	-	TRBJ1-1	TGTGCCAGCAGTTTAGGGGGTCAGTCTGAAGCTTTCTTT	CASSLGGQSEAFF
TRBV19	15	few	-	TRBJ1-1	TGTGCCAGTAGTCCGAGTACCCCTGGGCGGACTGAAGCTTTCTTT	CASSPSTPGRTEAFF
TRBV19	12	-	-	TRBJ1-1	TGTGCCTGTTTCAGAGGAAACACTGAAGCTTTCTTT	CACFRGNTEAFF
TRBV11-1	15	-	-	TRBJ2-2	TGTGCCAGCAGCCCGACCCTCGTCCGGACCGGGGAGCTGTTTTTT	CASSPTLVRTGELFF
TRBV6-1	14	few	-	TRBJ2-3	TGTGCCAGCAGCGCCAGGGGGGCAAGTGGTACGCAGTATTTT	CASSARGASGTQYF
TRBV10-3	12	-	-	TRBJ1-2	TGTGCCATCAGTGGACCGAGTGTAGGCTACACCTTC	CAISGPSVGYTF
TRBV5-1	15	few	-	TRBJ2-1	TGCGCCAGCAGCAGAACCTCAATGACAGACAATGAGCAGTTCTTC	CASSRTSMTDNEQFF
TRBV6-1	14	-	-	TRBJ2-2	TGTGCCAGCTTAATCGACCTGAACACCGGGGAGCTGTTTTTT	CASLIDLNTGELFF
TRBV18	14	-	-	TRBJ2-2	TGTGCCAGCTCACCAAAGGCGAACACCGGGGAGCTGTTTTTT	CASSPKANTGELFF
TRBV2	12	-	-	TRBJ1-2	TGTGCCAGCAACCAGGCCCTGGGCGGCTACACCTTC	CASNQALGGYTF
TRBV28	16	-	-	TRBJ2-7	TGTGCCAGCAGTTTATATTCTCGGTCCGCCGGCTACGAGCAGTACTTC	CASSLYSRSAGYEQYF
TRBV29-1	15	many	-	TRBJ2-3	TGCAGCGTTGAAGATGCGACTAGGGGCACAGATACGCAGTATTTT	CSVEDATRGTDTQYF
TRBV27	15	-	-	TRBJ2-1	TGTGCCAGCAGTGTGGGACCGACCCCCGGCAATGAGCAGTTCTTC	CASSVGPTPGNEQFF
TRBV10-2	14	-	TRBD1	TRBJ1-1	TGCGCCAGCAAGGTCGGGACAGGGCCCACTGAAGCTTTCTTT	CASKVGTGPTEAFF
TRBV5-1	15	-	TRBD1	TRBJ2-7	TGCGCCAGCAGCTCCGGGACAGGGATTTCCTACGAGCAGTACTTC	CASSSGTGISYEQYF
TRBV7-2	14	-	TRBD2	TRBJ2-7	TGTGCCAGCAGCCTTACTAGCGGGTGGAACGAGCAGTACTTC	CASSLTSGWNEQYF
TRBV28	17	-	TRBD2	TRBJ2-1	TGTGCCAGCAGCCTCCAACGCTCTTCCGGGACTACCAATGAGCAGTTCTTC	CASSLQRSSGTTNEQFF
TRBV5-4	17	-	TRBD2	TRBJ2-3	TGTGCCAGCAGCCGACGGGGGGGCTTCCCCCGCACAGATACGCAGTATTTT	CASSRRGGFPRTDTQYF
TRBV19	15	-	-	TRBJ2-2	TGTGCCAGTAGTATGGTGTTGGGGAACACCGGGGAGCTGTTTTTT	CASSMVLGNTGELFF
TRBV7-6	15	once	TRBD2	TRBJ2-5	TGTGCCAGCAGCTTGTTAGCGGGGGGGCCGAAGACCCAGTACTTC	CASSLLAGGPKTQYF
TRBV10-2	15	-	-	TRBJ1-5	TGTGCCAGCAGTGAAGCCGGGCAGCAGAATCAGCCCCAGCATTTT	CASSEAGQQNQPQHF
TRBV6-1	14	many	-	TRBJ2-7	TGTGCCAGCAGTGAGGAGTCCTTCTCCTACGAGCAGTACTTC	CASSEESFSYEQYF
TRBV28	12	-	-	TRBJ1-5	TGTGCCAGCAGTTTTTTCCGTCAGCCCCAGCATTTT	CASSFFRQPQHF
TRBV7-9	14	-	-	TRBJ1-3	TGTGCCAGCAGCCCAGTGGGCCGGAGGGCCACCATATATTTT	CASSPVGRRATIYF
TRBV30	15	few	-	TRBJ2-4	TGTGCCTGGAGTGTTTCTGGGGTGGCCAAAAACATTCAGTACTTC	CAWSVSGVAKNIQYF
TRBV19	15	-	TRBD1	TRBJ1-2	TGTGCCAGTAATTCGAGGGGCGGGACAGGTTATGGCTACACCTTC	CASNSRGGTGYGYTF
TRBV5-1	16	-	-	TRBJ2-1	TGCGCCAGCAGCGTGAGGGGTACGGACGGCTACAATGAGCAGTTCTTC	CASSVRGTDGYNEQFF
TRBV6-5	15	few	TRBD2	TRBJ2-1	TGTGCCAGCAGTGGGGCGGGGGGCTCCTACAATGAGCAGTTCTTC	CASSGAGGSYNEQFF
TRBV19	13	once	-	TRBJ2-1	TGTGCCAGTAATCCTGCGTCGGCTGGTGAGCAGTTCTTC	CASNPASAGEQFF
TRBV4-1	15	few	TRBD2	TRBJ2-5	TGCGCCAGCAGCCAAGCTCCGGGAGGGCCAGAGACCCAGTACTTC	CASSQAPGGPETQYF
TRBV6-1	16	few	TRBD1	TRBJ2-1	TGTGCCAGCAGTGCAAATCGGGACAGGAGTAACAATGAGCAGTTCTTC	CASSANRDRSNNEQFF
TRBV23-1	11	-	-	TRBJ2-5	TGCGCCAGCAGTCAAAAAGAGACCCAGTACTTC	CASSQKETQYF
TRBV5-5	15	-	TRBD1	TRBJ1-2	TGTGCCAGCAGCCCTGGGGGACAGCGGATCAGTGGCTACACCTTC	CASSPGGQRISGYTF
TRBV9	14	-	-	TRBJ1-1	TGTGCCAGCAGCCCTCCGTCAAACCAATTTGAAGCTTTCTTT	CASSPPSNQFEAFF
TRBV5-1	14	-	-	TRBJ1-5	TGCGCCAGCAGCTTTTTAGGTCGCGATCAGCCCCAGCATTTT	CASSFLGRDQPQHF
TRBV18	12	-	-	TRBJ1-2	TGTGCCAGCTCTCCTCAGGGAAATGGCTACACCTTC	CASSPQGNGYTF
TRBV7-8	16	-	TRBD1	TRBJ1-5	TGTGCCAGCAGCTTGTACAGGGGGTATAGCAATCAGCCCCAGCATTTT	CASSLYRGYSNQPQHF
TRBV28	11	many	-	TRBJ1-2	TGTGCCAGCTCTCCCCCGAGGGGCTACACCTTC	CASSPPRGYTF
TRBV10-3	15	-	-	TRBJ1-1	TGTGCCATCAGTGAGCCGCAGGGGTGGAGGTCTGAAGCTTTCTTT	CAISEPQGWRSEAFF
TRBV6-5	13	few	TRBD1	TRBJ1-2	TGTGCCAGCAGCCGGGACAGATACTATGGCTACACCTTC	CASSRDRYYGYTF
TRBV7-2	17	-	-	TRBJ1-5	TGTGCCAGCAGCTTTAGTGGTGGGCTAAGGGGCGATCAGCCCCAGCATTTT	CASSFSGGLRGDQPQHF
TRBV27	15	-	-	TRBJ2-6	TGTGCCAGCAGTTTATCCCCCGGTGGGGCCAACGTCCTGACTTTC	CASSLSPGGANVLTF